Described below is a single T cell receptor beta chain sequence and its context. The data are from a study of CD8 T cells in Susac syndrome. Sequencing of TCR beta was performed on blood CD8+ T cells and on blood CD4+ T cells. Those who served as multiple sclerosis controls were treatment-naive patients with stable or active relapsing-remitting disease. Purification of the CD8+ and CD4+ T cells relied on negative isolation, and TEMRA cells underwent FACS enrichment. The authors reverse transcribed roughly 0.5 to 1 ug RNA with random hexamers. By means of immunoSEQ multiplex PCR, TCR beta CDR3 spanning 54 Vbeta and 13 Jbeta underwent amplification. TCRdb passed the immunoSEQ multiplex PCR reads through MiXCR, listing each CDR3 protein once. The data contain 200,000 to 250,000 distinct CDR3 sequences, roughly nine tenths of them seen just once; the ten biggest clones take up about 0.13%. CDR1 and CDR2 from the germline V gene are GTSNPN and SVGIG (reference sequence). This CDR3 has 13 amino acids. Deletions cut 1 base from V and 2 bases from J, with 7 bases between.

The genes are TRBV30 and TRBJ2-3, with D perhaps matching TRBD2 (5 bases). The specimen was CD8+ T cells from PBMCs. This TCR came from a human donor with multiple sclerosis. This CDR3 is CAWSGLATDTQYF. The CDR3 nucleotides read TGTGCCTGGAGTGGGCTAGCCACAGATACGCAGTATTTT.